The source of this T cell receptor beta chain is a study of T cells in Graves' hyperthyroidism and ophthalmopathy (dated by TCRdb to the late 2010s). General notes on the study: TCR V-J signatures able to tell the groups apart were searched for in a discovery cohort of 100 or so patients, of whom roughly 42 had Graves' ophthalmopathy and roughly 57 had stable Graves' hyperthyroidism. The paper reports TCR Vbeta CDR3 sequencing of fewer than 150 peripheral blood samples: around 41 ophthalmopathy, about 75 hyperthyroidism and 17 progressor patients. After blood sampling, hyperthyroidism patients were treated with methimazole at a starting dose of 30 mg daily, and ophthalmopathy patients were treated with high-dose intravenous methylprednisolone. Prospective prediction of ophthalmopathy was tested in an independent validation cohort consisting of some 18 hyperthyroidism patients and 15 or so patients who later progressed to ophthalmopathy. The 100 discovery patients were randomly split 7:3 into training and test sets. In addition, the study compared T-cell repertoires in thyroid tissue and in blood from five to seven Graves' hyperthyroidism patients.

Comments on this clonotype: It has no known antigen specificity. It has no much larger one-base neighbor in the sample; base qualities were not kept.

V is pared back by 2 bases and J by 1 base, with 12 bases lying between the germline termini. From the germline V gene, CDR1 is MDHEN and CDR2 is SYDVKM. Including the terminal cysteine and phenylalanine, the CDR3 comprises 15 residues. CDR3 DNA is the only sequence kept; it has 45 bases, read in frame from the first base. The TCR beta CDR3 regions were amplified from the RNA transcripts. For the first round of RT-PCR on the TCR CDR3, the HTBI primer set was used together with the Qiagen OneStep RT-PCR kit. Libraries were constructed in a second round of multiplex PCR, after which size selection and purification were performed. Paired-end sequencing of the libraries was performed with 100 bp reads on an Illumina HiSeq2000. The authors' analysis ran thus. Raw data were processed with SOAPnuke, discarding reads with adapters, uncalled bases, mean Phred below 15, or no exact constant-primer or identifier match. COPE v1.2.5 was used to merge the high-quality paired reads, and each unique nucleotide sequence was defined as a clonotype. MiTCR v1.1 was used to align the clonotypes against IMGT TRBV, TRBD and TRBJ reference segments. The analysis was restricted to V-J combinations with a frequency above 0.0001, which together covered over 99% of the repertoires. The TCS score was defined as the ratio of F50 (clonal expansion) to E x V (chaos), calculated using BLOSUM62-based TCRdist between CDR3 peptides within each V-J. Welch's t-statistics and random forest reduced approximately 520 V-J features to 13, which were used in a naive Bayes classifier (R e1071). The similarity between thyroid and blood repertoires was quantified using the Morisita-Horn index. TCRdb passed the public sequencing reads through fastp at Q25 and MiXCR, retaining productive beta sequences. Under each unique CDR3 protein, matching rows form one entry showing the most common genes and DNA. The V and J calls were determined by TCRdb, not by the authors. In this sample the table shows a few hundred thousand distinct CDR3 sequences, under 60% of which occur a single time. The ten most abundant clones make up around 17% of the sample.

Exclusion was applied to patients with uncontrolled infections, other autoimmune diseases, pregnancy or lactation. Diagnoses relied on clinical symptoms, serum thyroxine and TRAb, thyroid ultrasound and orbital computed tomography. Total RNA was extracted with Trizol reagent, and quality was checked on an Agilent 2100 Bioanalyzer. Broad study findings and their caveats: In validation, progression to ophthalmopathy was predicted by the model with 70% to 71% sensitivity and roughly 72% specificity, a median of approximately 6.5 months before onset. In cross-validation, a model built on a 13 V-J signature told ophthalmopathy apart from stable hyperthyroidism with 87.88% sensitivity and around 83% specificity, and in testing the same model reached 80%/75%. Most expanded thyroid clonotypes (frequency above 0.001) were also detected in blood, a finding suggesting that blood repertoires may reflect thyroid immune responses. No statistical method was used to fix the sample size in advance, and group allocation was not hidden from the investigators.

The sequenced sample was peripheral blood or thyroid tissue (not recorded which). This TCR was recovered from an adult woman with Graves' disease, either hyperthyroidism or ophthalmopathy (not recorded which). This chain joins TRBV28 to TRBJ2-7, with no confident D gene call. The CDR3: CASSLDGTISYEQYF. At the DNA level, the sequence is TGTGCCAGCAGTTTAGACGGAACTATATCCTACGAGCAGTACTTC.